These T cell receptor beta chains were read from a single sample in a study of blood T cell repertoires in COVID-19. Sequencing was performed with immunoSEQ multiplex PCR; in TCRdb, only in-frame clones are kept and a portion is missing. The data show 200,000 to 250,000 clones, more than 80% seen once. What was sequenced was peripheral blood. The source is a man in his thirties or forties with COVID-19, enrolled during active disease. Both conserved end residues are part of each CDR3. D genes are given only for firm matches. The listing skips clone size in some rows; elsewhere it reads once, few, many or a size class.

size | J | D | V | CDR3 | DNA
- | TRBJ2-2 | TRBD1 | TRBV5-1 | CASSSNRGRSGELFF | TGCGCCAGCAGCTCGAACAGGGGTCGGTCCGGGGAGCTGTTTTTT
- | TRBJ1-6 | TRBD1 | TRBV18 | CASSPFMLTGGNNSPLHF | TGTGCCAGCTCACCGTTTATGTTGACAGGGGGTAATAATTCACCCCTCCACTTT
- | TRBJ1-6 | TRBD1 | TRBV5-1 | CASSFNRDRYSPLHF | TGCGCCAGCAGCTTTAACCGGGACAGATATTCACCCCTCCACTTT
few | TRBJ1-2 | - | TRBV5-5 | CASSFGGADYGYTF | TGTGCCAGCAGCTTTGGGGGCGCCGACTATGGCTACACCTTC
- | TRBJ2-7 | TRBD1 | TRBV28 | CATQPGQGPSEQYF | TGTGCCACCCAACCGGGACAGGGCCCGAGCGAGCAGTACTTC
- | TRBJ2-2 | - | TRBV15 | CATSRDRGSSTGELFF | TGTGCCACCAGCAGAGACAGGGGTTCGTCCACCGGGGAGCTGTTTTTT
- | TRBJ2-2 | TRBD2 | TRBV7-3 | CASSLLPSGGAGNTGELFF | TGTGCCAGCAGCTTACTCCCTAGCGGGGGGGCCGGCAACACCGGGGAGCTGTTTTTT
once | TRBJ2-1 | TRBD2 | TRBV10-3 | CAISVRGGNNEQFF | TGTGCCATCAGTGTACGCGGGGGGAACAATGAGCAGTTCTTC
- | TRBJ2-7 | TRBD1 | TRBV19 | CASSFRDRVYEQYF | TGTGCCAGTTCCTTCAGAGACAGGGTCTACGAGCAGTACTTC
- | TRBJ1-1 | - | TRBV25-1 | CASSDSVRHLNTEAFF | TGTGCCAGCAGTGATAGTGTACGACACTTGAACACTGAAGCTTTCTTT
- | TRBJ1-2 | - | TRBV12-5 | CASGLVAGVGGYTF | TGTGCTAGTGGTTTGGTAGCAGGGGTGGGTGGCTACACCTTC
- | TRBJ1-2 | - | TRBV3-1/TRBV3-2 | CASSQGQYGYTF | TGTGCCAGCAGCCAAGGGCAGTATGGCTACACCTTC
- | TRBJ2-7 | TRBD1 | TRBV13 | CASSMRTGSIYEQYF | TGTGCCAGCAGCATGAGGACAGGGTCGATCTACGAGCAGTACTTC
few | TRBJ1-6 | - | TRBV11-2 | CASSPTSTGSNSPLHF | TGTGCCAGCAGCCCTACCTCGACAGGAAGTAATTCACCCCTCCACTTT
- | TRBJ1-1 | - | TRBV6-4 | CASRSREGTEAFF | TGTGCCAGCAGGAGCAGGGAGGGCACTGAAGCTTTCTTT
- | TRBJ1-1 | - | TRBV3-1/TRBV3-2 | CASSPPTGRNTEAFF | TGTGCCAGCAGTCCCCCGACAGGCAGGAACACTGAAGCTTTCTTT
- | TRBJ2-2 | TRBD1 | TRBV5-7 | CARPGQGTGELFF | TGTGCCAGACCGGGACAGGGGACCGGGGAGCTGTTTTTT
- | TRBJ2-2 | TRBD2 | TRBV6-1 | CATRPSGANGELFF | TGTGCCACACGGCCTAGCGGGGCGAACGGGGAGCTGTTTTTT
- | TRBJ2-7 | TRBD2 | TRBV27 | CASSSLGLAGRSYEQYF | TGTGCCAGCTCCTCGCTGGGACTAGCGGGAAGGTCCTACGAGCAGTACTTC
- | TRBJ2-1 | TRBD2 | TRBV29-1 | CSVEAGLAGISSYNEQFF | TGCAGCGTTGAAGCAGGACTAGCGGGTATAAGCTCCTACAATGAGCAGTTCTTC
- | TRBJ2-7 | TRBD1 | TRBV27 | CASSTGTGSRGSYEQYF | TGTGCCAGCAGCACCGGGACAGGGAGTCGGGGGAGCTACGAGCAGTACTTC
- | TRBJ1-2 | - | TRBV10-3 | CAISAAAARAFYGYTF | TGTGCCATCAGTGCCGCGGCGGCCAGGGCTTTCTATGGCTACACCTTC
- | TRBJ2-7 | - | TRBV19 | CASSAGHGYEQYF | TGTGCCAGTAGTGCCGGACACGGCTACGAGCAGTACTTC
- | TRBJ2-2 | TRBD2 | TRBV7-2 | CASSPGLAANTGELFF | TGTGCCAGCAGCCCCGGACTAGCGGCAAACACCGGGGAGCTGTTTTTT
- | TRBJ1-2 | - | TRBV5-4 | CASSFQGGGVYGYTF | TGTGCCAGCAGCTTCCAGGGAGGAGGCGTCTATGGCTACACCTTC
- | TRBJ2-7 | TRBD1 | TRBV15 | CATSRGRGQGSSYEQYF | TGTGCCACCAGCAGAGGTCGTGGACAGGGCTCCTCCTACGAGCAGTACTTC
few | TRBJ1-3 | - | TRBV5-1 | CASSLGQGGNTIYF | TGCGCCAGCAGCTTGGGTCAGGGAGGAAACACCATATATTTT
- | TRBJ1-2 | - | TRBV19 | CASSIFGRSNYGYTF | TGTGCCAGTAGTATATTTGGCAGATCTAACTATGGCTACACCTTC
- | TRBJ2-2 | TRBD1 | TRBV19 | CATIPGQGSGELFF | TGTGCCACCATACCGGGACAGGGGTCCGGGGAGCTGTTTTTT
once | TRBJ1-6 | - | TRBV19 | CASSPLWGRDSPLHF | TGTGCCAGTAGCCCCCTTTGGGGGCGGGATTCACCCCTCCACTTT
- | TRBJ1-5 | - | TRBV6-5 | CASRHGEYSNQPQHF | TGTGCCAGCCGGCACGGGGAGTATAGCAATCAGCCCCAGCATTTT
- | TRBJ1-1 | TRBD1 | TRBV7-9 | CASSLAPGGWTEAFF | TGTGCCAGCAGCTTAGCCCCAGGGGGCTGGACTGAAGCTTTCTTT
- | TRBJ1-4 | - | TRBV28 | CASSLARNEKLFF | TGTGCCAGCAGTTTAGCGCGGAATGAAAAACTGTTTTTT
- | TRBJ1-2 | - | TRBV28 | CASSWAGEGDYGYTF | TGTGCCAGCAGTTGGGCGGGGGAGGGCGACTATGGCTACACCTTC
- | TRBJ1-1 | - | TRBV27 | CASRPNRGNTEAFF | TGTGCCAGCAGACCCAATCGGGGGAACACTGAAGCTTTCTTT
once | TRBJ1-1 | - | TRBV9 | CASSPPGTLHTEAFF | TGTGCCAGCAGCCCCCCCGGGACACTTCACACTGAAGCTTTCTTT
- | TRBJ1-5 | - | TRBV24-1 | CATRQGPNQPQHF | TGTGCCACCAGACAGGGCCCCAATCAGCCCCAGCATTTT
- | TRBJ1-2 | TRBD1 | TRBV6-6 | CASSYSRTGGGYTF | TGTGCCAGCAGTTACTCCCGGACAGGGGGTGGCTACACCTTC
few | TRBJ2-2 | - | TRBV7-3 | CASSPSNTGELFF | TGTGCCAGCAGCCCTAGTAACACCGGGGAGCTGTTTTTT
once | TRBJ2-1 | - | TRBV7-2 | CASSLGLSSYNEQFF | TGTGCCAGCAGCTTAGGACTATCCTCCTACAATGAGCAGTTCTTC
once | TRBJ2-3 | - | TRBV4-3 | CASSQGAWADTQYF | TGCGCCAGCAGCCAAGGGGCTTGGGCAGATACGCAGTATTTT